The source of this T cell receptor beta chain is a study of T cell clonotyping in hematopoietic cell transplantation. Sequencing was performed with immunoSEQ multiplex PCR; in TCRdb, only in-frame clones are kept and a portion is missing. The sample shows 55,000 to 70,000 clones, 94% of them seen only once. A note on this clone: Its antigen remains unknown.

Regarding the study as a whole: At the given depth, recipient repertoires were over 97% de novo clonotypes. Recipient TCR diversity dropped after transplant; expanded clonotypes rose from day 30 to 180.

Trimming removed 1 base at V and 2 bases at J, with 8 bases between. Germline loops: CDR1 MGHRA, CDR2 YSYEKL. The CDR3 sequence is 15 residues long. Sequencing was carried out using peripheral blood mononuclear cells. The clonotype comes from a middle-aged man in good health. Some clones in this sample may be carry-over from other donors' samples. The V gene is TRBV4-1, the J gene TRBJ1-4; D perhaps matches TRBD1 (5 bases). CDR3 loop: CASSQGQFTNEKLFF. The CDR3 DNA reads TGCGCCAGCAGCCAAGGACAGTTCACTAATGAAAAACTGTTTTTT.